This T cell receptor (beta chain) was obtained from a study of T cells expressing NK-cell markers. Making the TCR beta cDNA relied on 5'RACE template switching with UMIs. From the 5' RACE reads, TCRdb lists one entry per CDR3 protein and no DNA. The sample has over 350,000 distinct CDR3 sequences. The CDR3 runs 20 residues. Germline values: CDR1 MDHEN, CDR2 SYDVKM. General study findings and limits: NKG2C+ dominant clonotype frequencies in more than 5 donors were roughly 1.0-7.5% of CD8+ T cells. The HCMV specificity of the expanded NKG2C+ T cell clones stayed unresolved.

A note on this clonotype: Its antigen is as yet unknown.

Input material: blood T cells: a sorted CD56 or NKG2C T cell subset, CD4+ or CD8+ T cells, or bulk PBMC T cells (not recorded which). The sequence was obtained from a woman between 50 and 59 years old in good health. This sequence joins TRBV28 and TRBJ2-6; TCRdb returns TRBD1, unconfirmable since there is no DNA. CDR3: CASSLGQGFSDGAGANVLTF.